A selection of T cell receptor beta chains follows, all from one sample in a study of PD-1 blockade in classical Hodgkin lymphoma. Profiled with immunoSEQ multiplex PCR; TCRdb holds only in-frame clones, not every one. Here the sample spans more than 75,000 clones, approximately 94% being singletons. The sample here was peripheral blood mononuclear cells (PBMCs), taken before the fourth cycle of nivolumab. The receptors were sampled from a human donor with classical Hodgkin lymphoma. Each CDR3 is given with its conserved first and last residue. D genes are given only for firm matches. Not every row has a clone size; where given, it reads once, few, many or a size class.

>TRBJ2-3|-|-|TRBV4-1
CASSHDVGDFTDTQYF
TGCGCCAGCAGCCACGACGTCGGGGACTTCACAGATACGCAGTATTTT
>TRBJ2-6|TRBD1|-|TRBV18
CASSPISTGAGANVLTF
TGTGCCAGCTCACCGATTTCTACAGGGGCTGGGGCCAACGTCCTGACTTTC
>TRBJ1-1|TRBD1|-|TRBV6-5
CASLSPTGWTEAFF
TGTGCCAGCCTCAGCCCGACAGGGTGGACTGAAGCTTTCTTT
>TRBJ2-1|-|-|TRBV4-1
CASSQDLQYPVFF
TGCGCCAGCAGCCAAGATCTTCAATACCCGGTGTTCTTC
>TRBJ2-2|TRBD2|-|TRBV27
CASSSPIAGGNTGELFF
TGTGCCAGCAGTTCGCCTATAGCGGGAGGGAACACCGGGGAGCTGTTTTTT
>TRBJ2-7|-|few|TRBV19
CASKTRAGVYYEQYF
TGTGCCAGTAAAACCCGGGCAGGGGTATACTACGAGCAGTACTTC
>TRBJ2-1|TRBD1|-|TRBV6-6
CASSDRDRVGNEQFF
TGTGCCAGCAGTGACCGGGACAGGGTCGGAAATGAGCAGTTCTTC
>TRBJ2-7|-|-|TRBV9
CASSEKGPYEQYF
TGTGCCAGCAGCGAAAAGGGTCCCTACGAGCAGTACTTC
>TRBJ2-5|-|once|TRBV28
CASSSNSADSIEYF
TGTGCCAGCAGTTCAAACTCCGCGGACAGCATAGAATACTTC
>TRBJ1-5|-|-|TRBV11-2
CASSPTSNQPQHF
TGTGCCAGCAGCCCAACGAGCAATCAGCCCCAGCATTTT
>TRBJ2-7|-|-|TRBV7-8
CASSLPGFSYEQYF
TGTGCCAGCAGCTTACCGGGGTTTTCCTACGAGCAGTACTTC
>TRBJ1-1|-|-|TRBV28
CASSLDLSEAFF
TGTGCCAGCAGTTTAGATCTATCTGAAGCTTTCTTT
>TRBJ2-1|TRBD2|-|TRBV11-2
CASSRAGEGYNEQFF
TGTGCCAGCAGTCGAGCGGGAGAAGGCTACAATGAGCAGTTCTTC
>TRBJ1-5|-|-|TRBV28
CASSKSGGHGQPQHF
TGTGCCAGCAGCAAGAGCGGGGGGCACGGTCAGCCCCAGCATTTT
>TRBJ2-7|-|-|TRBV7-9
CASGTQRYEQYF
TGTGCCAGCGGGACTCAGCGGTACGAGCAGTACTTC
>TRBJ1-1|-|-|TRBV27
CASSLGQFTEAFF
TGTGCCAGCAGTCTAGGACAATTCACTGAAGCTTTCTTT
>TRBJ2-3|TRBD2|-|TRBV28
CASKTGLAETDTQYF
TGTGCCAGCAAAACGGGACTAGCGGAAACAGATACGCAGTATTTT
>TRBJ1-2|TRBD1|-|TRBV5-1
CASSADRGLGGYTF
TGCGCCAGCAGCGCGGACAGGGGACTGGGAGGCTACACCTTC
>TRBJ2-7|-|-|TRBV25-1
CASKSALPPYEQYF
TGTGCCAGCAAGTCCGCACTCCCTCCCTACGAGCAGTACTTC
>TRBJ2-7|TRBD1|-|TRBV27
CASSLGQGNEQYF
TGTGCCAGCAGTTTGGGACAGGGCAACGAGCAGTACTTC
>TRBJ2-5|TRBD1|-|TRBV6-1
CASIRGPQETQYF
TGTGCCAGCATAAGGGGGCCGCAAGAGACCCAGTACTTC
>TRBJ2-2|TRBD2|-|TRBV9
CASSVEGWGLAGNTGELFF
TGTGCCAGCAGCGTAGAAGGGTGGGGACTAGCGGGAAACACCGGGGAGCTGTTTTTT
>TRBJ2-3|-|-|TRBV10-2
CASSEWRADKMGDTQYF
TGCGCCAGCAGTGAGTGGAGGGCAGACAAAATGGGGGATACGCAGTATTTT
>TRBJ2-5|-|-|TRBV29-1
CSVVEYQETQYF
TGCAGCGTTGTGGAGTACCAAGAGACCCAGTACTTC